One and the same sample provided the 13 T cell receptor beta chains below, sequenced in a study of blood T cell repertoires in COVID-19. The repertoire was sequenced with immunoSEQ multiplex PCR; TCRdb's copy has only in-frame clones and lacks some. In the table there are tens of thousands of clones, approximately 86% of which are singletons. What was sequenced was PBMCs or T cells enriched from blood (not recorded which). All receptors come from a woman aged 45 to 65 who had recovered from COVID-19.

The genes are TRBV27 and TRBJ2-3, with TRBD2 matching over 12 bases. CDR3 length: 16 residues. Trimming at V came to 0 bases and at J to 3 bases, leaving 1 base not matched to a gene. CDR1 MNHEY and CDR2 SMNVEV come from the germline V gene (reference sequence). The CDR3 spells CASSLSGLAGTDTQYF. The CDR3 nucleotides are TGTGCCAGCAGTTTATCCGGACTAGCGGGAACAGATACGCAGTATTTT.

The chain is built from TRBV6-5 and TRBJ1-5; 9 bases match TRBD1. This CDR3 has 15 residues. J lost 0 bases, V lost 6 bases, and 3 bases had no gene match. Germline V gives CDR1 MNHEY, CDR2 SVGAGI. The CDR3 loop reads CASSSQGASNQPQHF. The CDR3 bases are TGTGCCAGCAGCTCACAGGGGGCTAGCAATCAGCCCCAGCATTTT.

The chain couples TRBV7-3 to TRBJ1-2; the match to TRBD1 covers 8 bases. The trim removed 6 bases at V and 2 bases at J, leaving 2 bases unmatched. The CDR3 contains 13 residues. CDR1 SGHTA and CDR2 FQGTGA come from the germline V gene. The CDR3 reads CASSGQGNYGYTF. The CDR3 region has the DNA TGTGCCAGCAGTGGACAGGGCAACTATGGCTACACCTTC. The full variable domain, rest sourced from reference TRBV7-3 and TRBJ1-2, is GAGVSQTPSNKVTEKGKYVELRCDPISGHTALYWYRQSLGQGPEFLIYFQGTGAADDSGLPNDRFFAVRPEGSVSTLKIQRTERGDSAVYLCASSGQGNYGYTFGSGTRLTVV.

J is TRBJ1-3 and V is TRBV5-1; D gene ambiguous. The CDR3 contains 14 residues. Germline-derived CDR1 and CDR2 are SGHRS and YFSETQ. V was trimmed by 4 bases and J by 0 bases, leaving 8 bases between them. The DNA of the CDR3 is TGCGCCAGCAGCCCGGGGAACTCTGGAAACACCATATATTTT. As protein: CASSPGNSGNTIYF.

This clone was seen a single time. This chain uses TRBV3-1 (or the pseudogene TRBV3-2) with TRBJ1-2; tentatively, D is TRBD1 (5 bases). The CDR3 has 15 residues. Per the germline V gene, CDR1 is LGHDT and CDR2 is YNNKEL (reference sequence). V lost 1 base, J lost 8 bases, and 17 bases lay in between. CDR3: CASSQAPGGGWGYTF. The CDR3 DNA sequence: TGTGCCAGCAGCCAAGCCCCGGGGGGAGGGTGGGGCTACACCTTC.

This clone was recorded once. The chain is built from TRBV27 and TRBJ2-3; tentatively, D is TRBD2 (6 bases). Germline V gene data show CDR1 as MNHEY and CDR2 as SMNVEV (reference sequence). The CDR3 loop spans 15 amino acids. Trimming took off 3 bases at V and 6 bases at J, with 16 bases between the two ends. The CDR3 region has the DNA TGTGCCAGCAGTTTCCCCAGCGGGCCCTGGGATACGCAGTATTTT. It encodes CASSFPSGPWDTQYF.

This clone was observed a few times. The CDR3 DNA follows: TGTGCCAGCAGCCTGGACTGGAGCTCCTACGAGCAGTACTTC. Its protein is CASSLDWSSYEQYF. This chain joins TRBV5-4 and TRBJ2-7; TRBD2 is a possible D gene (5 bases). This CDR3 region has 14 residues. V dropped 4 bases and J dropped 0 bases, with 11 bases sitting between them. The germline CDR1 and CDR2 sequences are SGHNT and YYREEE (reference sequence).

The chain links TRBV7-8 to TRBJ1-3, with D unclear. The CDR3 spans 15 residues. The V gene lost 1 base and the J gene lost 4 bases, with 11 bases spanning the gap. The germline CDR1 and CDR2 sequences are SGHVS and FQNEAQ. The CDR3 loop is CASSLGWLVGNTIYF. CDR3 DNA sequence: TGTGCCAGCAGCTTAGGTTGGCTAGTCGGAAACACCATATATTTT.

V gene TRBV4-1 combines with J gene TRBJ2-5, with 11 bases matching TRBD2. The CDR3 covers 17 residues. With 1 base clipped from V and 4 bases from J, the junction kept 8 bases outside the gene matches. Germline V gene sequence: CDR1 MGHRA, CDR2 YSYEKL. This CDR3 is CASSQVSGGAGLETQYF. The CDR3 DNA is TGCGCCAGCAGCCAAGTTAGCGGGGGGGCCGGTTTAGAGACCCAGTACTTC.

The chain carries TRBV6-2 or TRBV6-3 and TRBJ2-2, with D perhaps TRBD1 (6 bases). The V and J ends lost 6 bases and 0 bases respectively, with 14 bases between them. The germline CDR1 and CDR2 sequences are MNHEY and SVGEGT. This CDR3 has 16 amino acids. The CDR3 region has the DNA TGTGCCAGCAGCCGTGACAGGCCTCCGAACACCGGGGAGCTGTTTTTT. Translated: CASSRDRPPNTGELFF.

This clone was picked up one time. The CDR3 region is CASSLAGYQGYTF. CDR3 nucleotide sequence: TGCGCCAGCAGCTTGGCAGGGTATCAAGGCTACACCTTC. The genes are TRBV5-1 and TRBJ1-2; TRBD1 is a possible D gene (5 bases). Deletions cut 0 bases from V and 8 bases from J, with 11 bases between. The V gene's germline CDR1 is SGHRS and CDR2 YFSETQ. CDR3 size: 13 residues.

This clone has only a few counts. J is TRBJ2-2 and V is TRBV10-1, with 10 bases aligning to TRBD1. With 5 bases clipped from V and 6 bases from J, the junction kept 6 bases outside the gene matches. The CDR3 extends over 15 amino acids. Germline V gene data show CDR1 as WNHNN and CDR2 as SYGVQD (reference sequence). The CDR3 DNA reads TGCGCCAGCAGTCCCCGGACAGGGGGAGCCGGGGAGCTGTTTTTT. This codes for CASSPRTGGAGELFF.

The CDR3 region has the DNA TGTGCCAGCGCAACGGGACAGTTAAACGAGCAGTACTTC. Protein product: CASATGQLNEQYF. The gene calls are TRBV18 and TRBJ2-7, with 7 bases lining up with TRBD1. Germline CDR1 reads KGHSH; CDR2 reads LQKENI. V gave up 8 bases and J gave up 5 bases; unmatched junction bases: 9. The CDR3 is 13 amino acids.